These 16 T cell receptor beta chains were sequenced from one sample in a study of cytomegalovirus exposure and HLA in healthy donors. The protocol was immunoSEQ multiplex PCR, while the TCRdb copy is restricted to in-frame clones and leaves out a portion. The profile shows about 100,000 clones, about 85% of them singletons. The sequenced sample consisted of PBMCs. These receptor sequences come from a woman under 30 in good health and CMV-seronegative.

V usage is TRBV14 and J usage is TRBJ2-5, with 9 nucleotides matching TRBD2. CDR3 length: 14 amino acids. Germline lookup yields CDR1 SGHDN and CDR2 FVKESK. V lost 4 bases to trimming and J lost 5 bases; unmatched junction nucleotides: 5. The CDR3: CASSPVAGVETQYF. The CDR3 DNA reads TGTGCCAGCAGCCCCGTAGCGGGGGTGGAGACCCAGTACTTC.

The chain employs TRBV9 and TRBJ2-3; 11 bases line up with TRBD1. This CDR3 comprises 15 residues. Trimming removed 1 base from V and 7 bases from J; junction bases left unmatched: 5. Looked up from germline, CDR1 is SGDLS and CDR2 is YYNGEE. CDR3 bases: TGTGCCAGCAGCGTATCCGGGACAGGGGGAAATACGCAGTATTTT. This codes for CASSVSGTGGNTQYF.

A few counts support this clone. V is TRBV6-4 and J is TRBJ2-1, with 7 positions matching TRBD1. The CDR3 is 13 amino acids. The germline CDR1 and CDR2 sequences are MRHNA and SNTAGT. The ends lost 0 bases at V and 8 bases at J; junction bases unmatched: 1. CDR3 coding DNA: TGTGCCAGCAGTGACTCCGACAGGGATGAGCAGTTCTTC. Its protein is CASSDSDRDEQFF.

The V call is TRBV13, the J call TRBJ1-2, with a tentative D call TRBD1 (5 bases). Germline loops: CDR1 PRHDT, CDR2 FYEKMQ (reference sequence). The V end lost 5 bases, the J end lost 7 bases, and 23 bases lay between the germline ends. CDR3 size: 16 residues. The CDR3 coding sequence is TGTGCCAGCAGCCCCCGGGCGTTCGAGGGCGGGGGTGGCTACACCTTC. Protein product: CASSPRAFEGGGGYTF.

V gene TRBV13 combines with J gene TRBJ2-7; 7 bases align to TRBD2. V was clipped by 5 bases and J by 6 bases; unmatched bases: 10. This CDR3 spans 14 amino acids. In germline, CDR1 is PRHDT, CDR2 FYEKMQ (reference sequence). The CDR3, as DNA: TGTGCCAGCAGCATCACGGGGGGAAGCCCCGAGCAGTACTTC. Its protein product is CASSITGGSPEQYF. The whole variable domain, remainder taken from reference TRBV13 and TRBJ2-7, is AAGVIQSPRHLIKEKRETATLKCYPIPRHDTVYWYQQGPGQDPQFLISFYEKMQSDKGSIPDRFSAQQFSDYHSELNMSSLELGDSALYFCASSITGGSPEQYFGPGTRLTVT.

This chain connects TRBV7-9 to TRBJ2-7; D perhaps matches TRBD2 (6 bases). Germline CDR1 is SEHNR and CDR2 is FQNEAQ (reference sequence). V lost 4 bases and J lost 1, with 11 bases in between. This CDR3 is 14 amino acids long. The CDR3 region is CASSSTGGSYEQYF. In nucleotides, the CDR3 is TGTGCCAGCAGCTCAACCGGGGGTTCCTACGAGCAGTACTTC.

J is TRBJ1-6 and V is TRBV25-1; maybe TRBD1 (5 bases). With 3 bases removed from V and 5 bases from J, the gap between germline ends came to 17 bases. CDR1 MGHDK and CDR2 SYGVNS come from the germline V gene. CDR3 size: 17 residues. DNA for the CDR3: TGTGCCAGCAGTGACTATGGGGGGGACTTTGATAATTCACCCCTCCACTTT. Encoded protein: CASSDYGGDFDNSPLHF.

V usage is TRBV19 and J usage is TRBJ1-2; D is perhaps TRBD1 (5 bases). The CDR3 length is 14 residues. Germline values: CDR1 LNHDA, CDR2 SQIVND (reference sequence). Trimming took off 6 bases at V and 4 bases at J, with 15 bases between the two ends. CDR3 residues: CASRPGAKGYGYTF. As DNA, the CDR3 is TGTGCCAGTAGGCCTGGGGCGAAGGGCTATGGCTACACCTTC.

CDR3 protein: CASSWQRGTNNEQFF. The CDR3 DNA reads as TGCGCCAGCAGCTGGCAAAGGGGGACAAACAATGAGCAGTTCTTC. This chain joins TRBV5-1 and TRBJ2-1; D might be TRBD1 (6 bases). The CDR3 spans 15 residues. V was shortened by 3 bases and J by 5 bases, with 15 bases between the two germline ends. Germline V gene data show CDR1 as SGHRS and CDR2 as YFSETQ.

This clone was seen a few times. This sequence joins TRBV10-3 and TRBJ1-6; TRBD1 matches at 9 bases. This CDR3 has 15 amino acids. Germline V gene data show CDR1 as ENHRY and CDR2 as SYGVKD. The J segment lost 7 bases and the V segment lost 5 bases, leaving 6 bases of the junction unmatched. CDR3 protein: CAISQGTGWNSPLHF. The CDR3, as DNA: TGTGCCATCAGTCAAGGGACAGGGTGGAATTCACCCCTCCACTTT.

The V gene is TRBV30, the J gene TRBJ2-7; 9 nucleotides align to TRBD1. Losses at the gene ends were 6 bases for V and 4 bases for J; bases not matched to a gene: 4. Germline CDR1 GTSNPN, CDR2 SVGIG (reference sequence). CDR3 length: 12 amino acids. The CDR3 reads CACGTGRYEQYF. The DNA of the CDR3 is TGTGCCTGTGGGACAGGGAGGTACGAGCAGTACTTC. Together with reference TRBV30 and TRBJ2-7, the CDR3 gives the full variable domain: SQTIHQWPATLVQPVGSPLSLECTVEGTSNPNLYWYRQAAGRGLQLLFYSVGIGQISSEVPQNLSASRPQDRQFILSSKKLLLSDSGFYLCACGTGRYEQYFGPGTRLTVT.

Comments on this clone: Sequence at one end of the junction differs from germline and may be a read error. This chain's CDR3 is CASSQEGPGSGF. The CDR3 DNA reads TGCGCCAGCAGCCAAGAAGGGCCAGGCTCGGGGTTC. This chain links TRBV4-1 with TRBJ1-2; D ambiguous. CDR1 and CDR2 from the germline V gene are MGHRA and YSYEKL. The CDR3 consists of 12 residues.

The rearrangement uses TRBV4-1 and TRBJ1-2, with TRBD1 identical over 7 bases. CDR1 and CDR2 (germline): MGHRA, YSYEKL. The V and J ends lost 0 bases and 9 bases, in that order; junction bases with no gene match: 22. CDR3 size: 19 residues. The CDR3 nucleotides are TGCGCCAGCAGCCAAGATCTTCTTCTAGACAGGGTATCCCGATCCAGCTACACCTTC. It codes for CASSQDLLLDRVSRSSYTF.

This chain connects TRBV28 to TRBJ1-4; the D gene is possibly TRBD1 (5 bases). Germline CDR1 is MDHEN and CDR2 is SYDVKM. Deletions cut 6 bases from V and 8 bases from J, with 16 bases between. This CDR3 spans 14 amino acids. In DNA form, the CDR3 reads TGTGCCAGCAGGGGGGAGGGTTTATGGGAAAAACTGTTTTTT. Protein sequence: CASRGEGLWEKLFF.

J is TRBJ2-5 and V is TRBV5-4, with TRBD2 as a possible D gene (7 bases). V lost 2 bases and J 4 bases, leaving 15 bases between the germline ends. The germline V gene encodes CDR1 SGHNT and CDR2 YYREEE (reference sequence). CDR3 length equals 15 residues. CDR3 bases: TGTGCCAGCAGCTTTCGGGGGGCCGGCCGAGAGACCCAGTACTTC. This codes for CASSFRGAGRETQYF.

The V gene is TRBV5-1, the J gene TRBJ2-5; 7 positions match TRBD2. The length of the CDR3 is 15 residues. Germline V CDR1 and CDR2: SGHRS, YFSETQ. V lost 4 bases, J lost 0 bases, and 6 bases stayed unmatched. The CDR3 reads CASSQRGPYQETQYF. The CDR3 DNA is TGCGCCAGCAGCCAGCGGGGTCCCTACCAAGAGACCCAGTACTTC.